The clone carrying this TCR beta chain was counted once. There are 14 residues in the CDR3. Germline-derived CDR1 and CDR2 are MDHEN and SYDVKM. Trimming cost V 5 bases and J 10 bases; bases outside gene matches: 11. The data were obtained in a study of cytomegalovirus exposure and HLA in healthy donors. Study-wide background: The roughly 120 validation repertoires matched the roughly 670 first-cohort repertoires in platform, a later analysis reported.

Here immunoSEQ multiplex PCR was the method, and the copy in TCRdb shows in-frame clones only, minus some. The table shows about 82,000 clones, with just under 95% occurring only once. The sequenced sample was PBMCs. The receptor was derived from a young man in good health and CMV-seronegative. This chain links TRBV28 with TRBJ2-1; 7 bases map to TRBD2. The CDR3 loop is CASSLLSSGLEQFF. The CDR3, as DNA: TGTGCCAGCAGTCTTCTCTCCTCGGGACTAGAGCAGTTCTTC.